This T cell receptor beta chain stems from a study of tumor and adjacent non-tumor tissue in lung cancer (dated by TCRdb to the late 2010s). For the study in its entirety: Of the cohort, 12 patients had adenocarcinoma, 2 had squamous cell carcinoma and 1 had small cell lung cancer. Ages among the roughly 15 patients ranged from about 30 to 85 years, there were roughly ten men and 5 women, and disease was at TNM stage I to III. Sequencing generated a total of approximately 130,000,000 productive TCRbeta reads, averaging about 4.2 million reads per sample. The study compared bulk TCRbeta repertoires between lung tumor tissue and matched distant non-tumor lung tissue from over twelve lung cancer patients. For each patient, one tumor sample and one normal lung sample were taken, giving under 35 paired specimens that underwent TCRbeta CDR3 sequencing. Study-level results and caveats: TCR diversity was significantly higher in younger patients, and higher tumor TCR diversity was associated with shorter overall and disease-free survival. Because peripheral blood was not sequenced, the blood TCRbeta repertoires of the lung cancer patients in the study went unexamined. The top 100 clones accounted for a significantly larger cumulative portion of the repertoire in normal lung than in tumor tissue. Neither the sequencing platform nor unique molecular identifiers are named or mentioned anywhere in the methods. Tumor tissue showed significantly higher TCR diversity (inverse Simpson) than normal lung tissue, at 431.37 vs 166.20 (P = 0.0075, Mann-Whitney U test). The cohort had only 15 or so patients, and the authors noted that larger samples and more detailed clinical data are needed.

Notes on this clonotype: Its cognate antigen has yet to be identified. Base quality data are lacking; no much larger clone is found one base away.

RNA was isolated from bulk unsorted tissue, and RNA quality was assessed with a NanoDrop ND-1000 and an Agilent 2100. Newly diagnosed lung cancer patients without prior chemotherapy who had been admitted for thoracic surgery in China between August and November 2014 were enrolled as donors. Patients who had received previous radiotherapy or chemotherapy, or who had another concurrent cancer, were excluded from the study. Pieces of surgical tissue measuring about 1-2 cm3 were kept in RNAlater solution and stored at -80 degrees C until use. Receptor libraries were prepared by multiplex PCR. This sample was sequenced with an Illumina HiSeq 2500. Following protocols modified from ARM-PCR, the researchers constructed TCRbeta libraries through three rounds of nested PCR with primers (Table S4). PCR products of 200-500 bp were gel-excised and purified with the QIAquick gel extraction kit before sequencing. As for the original processing: Trimmomatic was used to clean the reads, FLASH was used to merge the reads into complete CDR3 sequences, and MiTCR was used to assign the reads to V(D)J germline segments. Clonal diversity was calculated as the inverse Simpson's index using VDJtools. In-frame sequences lacking a premature stop codon were counted as productive reads. TCRdb reprocessed the public reads (quality trimming at Q25 with fastp, clone calling with MiXCR) and kept in-frame beta chains. Rows with a matching CDR3 protein are joined into one entry that keeps the most common DNA and genes. The V and J calls shown here were made by TCRdb, not taken from the authors' results. This sample holds approximately 100,000 distinct CDR3 sequences; roughly 73% were observed only once. Approximately 35% of the sample is in the top ten clones.

Trimming at the junction amounts to 11 bases on V and 5 bases on J, and the germline ends lie 18 bases apart. The germline V gene supplies CDR1 MGHRA and CDR2 YSYEKL. CDR3 length: 14 amino acids, cysteine to phenylalanine. The sequence is cut down to CDR3 DNA, 42 bases in frame from base 1. The sample comprised lung tumor tissue. This TCR derives from a woman between 55 and 75 years old with non-small cell lung cancer. The chain uses TRBV4-1 and TRBJ1-4, and possibly TRBD1, on 5 matching bases. The CDR3 region reads CAWSVRDSNEKLFF. Here is the DNA: TGCGCCTGGAGCGTACGGGACTCGAATGAAAAACTGTTTTTT.